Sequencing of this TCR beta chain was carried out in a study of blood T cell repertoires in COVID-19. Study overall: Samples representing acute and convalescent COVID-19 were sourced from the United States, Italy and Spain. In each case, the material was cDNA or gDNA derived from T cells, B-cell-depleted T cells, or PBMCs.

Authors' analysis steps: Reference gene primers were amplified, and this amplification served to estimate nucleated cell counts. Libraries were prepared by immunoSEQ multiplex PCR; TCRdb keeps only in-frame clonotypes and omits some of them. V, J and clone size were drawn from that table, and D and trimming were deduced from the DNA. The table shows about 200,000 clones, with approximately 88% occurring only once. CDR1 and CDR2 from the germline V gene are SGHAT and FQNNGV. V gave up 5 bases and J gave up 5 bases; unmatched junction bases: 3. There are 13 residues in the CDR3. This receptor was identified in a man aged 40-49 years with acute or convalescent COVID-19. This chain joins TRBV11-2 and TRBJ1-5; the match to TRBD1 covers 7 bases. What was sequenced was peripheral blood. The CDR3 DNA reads TGTGCCAGCAGCCAAACAGGGGATCAGCCCCAGCATTTT. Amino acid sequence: CASSQTGDQPQHF.